The clone carrying this TCR beta chain was picked up a small number of times. Its matching antigen is unknown. TCRdb re-called the 5' RACE reads through MiXCR, storing one row per CDR3 protein. Found here are about 300,000 distinct CDR3 sequences, less than 25% of them singletons; the top ten hold roughly 3.4%. These data belong to a study of CD8 T cells in ankylosing spondylitis. Study results and limitations: In ankylosing spondylitis blood, a motif of about eight highly homologous TCR beta variants appeared characteristic. Clones tied to disease were said to be significantly enriched in matched ankylosing spondylitis synovial fluid. A CD8+ phenotype characterized the disease-linked clones, which were relatively rare in peripheral blood.

This TCR came from a female donor with ankylosing spondylitis or in good health (not recorded which). The sequencing sample was made of blood, either unsorted or a sorted T cell fraction (not recorded which).

CDR3 nucleotide sequence: TGTGCCAGCAGCTTAAACCAGGACACTGAAGCTTTCTTT. Protein: CASSLNQDTEAFF. V gene TRBV11-2 combines with J gene TRBJ1-1, with unresolved D. The CDR3 sequence is 13 residues long. V lost 2 bases to trimming and J lost 3 bases, with 7 bases between them. From germline, CDR1 is SGHAT and CDR2 FQNNGV.